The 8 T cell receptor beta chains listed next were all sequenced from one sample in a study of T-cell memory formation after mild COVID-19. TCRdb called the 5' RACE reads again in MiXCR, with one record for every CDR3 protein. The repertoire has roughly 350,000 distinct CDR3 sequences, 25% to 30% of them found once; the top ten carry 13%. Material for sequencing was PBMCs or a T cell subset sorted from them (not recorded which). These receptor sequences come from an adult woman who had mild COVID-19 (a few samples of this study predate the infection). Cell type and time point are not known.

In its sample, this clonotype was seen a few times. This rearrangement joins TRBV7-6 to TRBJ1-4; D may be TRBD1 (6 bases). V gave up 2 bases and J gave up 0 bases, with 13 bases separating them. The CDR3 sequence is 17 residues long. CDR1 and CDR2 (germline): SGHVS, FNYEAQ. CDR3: CASSLSLGGSTNEKLFF. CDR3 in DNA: TGTGCCAGCAGCTTATCCCTAGGGGGGTCAACTAATGAAAAACTGTTTTTT.

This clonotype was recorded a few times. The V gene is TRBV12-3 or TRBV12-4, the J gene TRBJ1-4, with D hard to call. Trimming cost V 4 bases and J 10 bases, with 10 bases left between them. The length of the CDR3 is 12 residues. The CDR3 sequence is CASSSGEGKLFF. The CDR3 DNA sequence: TGTGCCAGCAGTTCCGGGGAGGGAAAACTGTTTTTT.

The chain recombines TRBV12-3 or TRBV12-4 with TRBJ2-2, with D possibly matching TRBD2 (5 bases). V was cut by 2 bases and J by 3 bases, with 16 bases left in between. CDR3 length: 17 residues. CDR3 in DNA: TGTGCCAGCAGTTTATTCTCTCTGAGGGATGACACCGGGGAGCTGTTTTTT. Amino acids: CASSLFSLRDDTGELFF.

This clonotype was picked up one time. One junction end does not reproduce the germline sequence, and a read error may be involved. The CDR3 region is CASHALARGAEKLIF. CDR3 sequence (DNA): TGTGCCAGCCACGCCCTCGCCAGGGGGGCGGAAAAACTGATTTTT. The chain is built from TRBV2 and TRBJ1-4; 7 bases match TRBD1. The CDR3 sequence is 15 residues long. Per germline, CDR1 SNHLY and CDR2 FYNNEI.

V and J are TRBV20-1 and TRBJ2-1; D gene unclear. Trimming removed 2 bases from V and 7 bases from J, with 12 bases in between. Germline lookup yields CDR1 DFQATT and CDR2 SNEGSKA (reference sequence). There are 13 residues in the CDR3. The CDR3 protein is CSARMLGRNEQFF. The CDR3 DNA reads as TGCAGTGCTAGAATGCTAGGCAGGAATGAGCAGTTCTTC.

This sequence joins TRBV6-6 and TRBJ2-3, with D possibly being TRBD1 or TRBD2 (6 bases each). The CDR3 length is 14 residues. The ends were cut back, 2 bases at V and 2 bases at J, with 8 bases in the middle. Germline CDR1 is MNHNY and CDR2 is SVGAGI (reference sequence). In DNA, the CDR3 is TGTGCCAGCAGTTACAGGGGGGTCACAGATACGCAGTATTTT. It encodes CASSYRGVTDTQYF.

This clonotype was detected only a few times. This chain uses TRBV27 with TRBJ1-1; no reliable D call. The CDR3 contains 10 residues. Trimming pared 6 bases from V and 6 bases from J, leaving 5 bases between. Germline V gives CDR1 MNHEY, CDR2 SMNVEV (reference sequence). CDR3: CASRIAEAFF. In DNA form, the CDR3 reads TGTGCCAGCAGAATAGCTGAAGCTTTCTTT.

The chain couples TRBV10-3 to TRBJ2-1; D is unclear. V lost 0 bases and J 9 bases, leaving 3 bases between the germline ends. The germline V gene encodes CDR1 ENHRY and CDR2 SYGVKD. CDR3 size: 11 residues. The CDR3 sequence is CAISESIEQFF. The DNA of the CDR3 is TGTGCCATCAGTGAGTCTATTGAGCAGTTCTTC.